The 30 T cell receptor beta chains below were found in one sample sequenced in a study of T cells in localized non-small cell lung cancer. The method was immunoSEQ multiplex PCR; TCRdb's version includes in-frame clones alone and lacks a portion of them. The sample consists of 60,000 to 75,000 clones, 81% of them appearing once. The starting material was PBMCs, obtained before any cancer treatment. The receptors here all came from a man between 40 and 70 years old with stage II lung adenocarcinoma.

The chain joins TRBV7-8 to TRBJ1-3, with 7 positions matching TRBD1. V lost 3 bases and J lost 8; bases outside the gene matches: 4. The germline V gene has CDR1 SGHVS and CDR2 FQNEAQ. The CDR3 contains 13 residues. The CDR3 region is CASSFDRADTIYF. In nucleotides, the CDR3 is TGTGCCAGCAGCTTTGACAGGGCGGACACCATATATTTT.

This chain connects TRBV11-2 to TRBJ2-6; D is unresolved. The CDR3 consists of 16 residues. The V and J ends lost 5 bases and 2 bases respectively, with 13 bases between them. Germline V gene data show CDR1 as SGHAT and CDR2 as FQNNGV. The CDR3: CASSAIKGTGANVLTF. CDR3 coding DNA: TGTGCCAGCAGCGCGATTAAGGGAACTGGGGCCAACGTCCTGACTTTC.

The CDR3 protein is CASSVDKGYSYNEQFF. CDR3 nucleotide sequence: TGTGCCAGCAGCGTAGACAAGGGGTACTCCTACAATGAGCAGTTCTTC. V usage is TRBV9 and J usage is TRBJ2-1; D may be TRBD1 (5 bases). Germline V gene data show CDR1 as SGDLS and CDR2 as YYNGEE. The V and J ends lost 0 bases and 0 bases respectively, with 10 bases between them. The CDR3 has 16 residues. The full variable domain, completed using reference TRBV9 and TRBJ2-1, is DSGVTQTPKHLITATGQRVTLRCSPRSGDLSVYWYQQSLDQGLQFLIQYYNGEERAKGNILERFSAQQFPDLHSELNLSSLELGDSALYFCASSVDKGYSYNEQFFGPGTRLTVL.

The genes are TRBV9 and TRBJ2-1; TRBD1 agrees at 8 bases. CDR1 and CDR2 (germline): SGDLS, YYNGEE. Trimming removed 2 bases from V and 0 bases from J; junction bases left unmatched: 7. This CDR3 has 17 amino acids. The CDR3 spells CASSVQGAGSSYNEQFF. The CDR3 region has the DNA TGTGCCAGCAGCGTTCAGGGGGCGGGTAGCTCCTACAATGAGCAGTTCTTC. Together with reference TRBV9 and TRBJ2-1, the CDR3 gives the full variable domain: DSGVTQTPKHLITATGQRVTLRCSPRSGDLSVYWYQQSLDQGLQFLIQYYNGEERAKGNILERFSAQQFPDLHSELNLSSLELGDSALYFCASSVQGAGSSYNEQFFGPGTRLTVL.

The CDR3 region is CATSRVMMNTGELFF. The CDR3 nucleotides read TGTGCCACCAGCAGAGTAATGATGAACACCGGGGAGCTGTTTTTT. This sequence joins TRBV15 and TRBJ2-2, with D unresolved. V gave up 1 base and J gave up 1 base, with 7 bases separating them. The CDR3 is 15 amino acids. Germline V gene lookup returns CDR1 LNHNV and CDR2 YYDKDF (reference sequence). The full variable domain, in which reference TRBV15 and TRBJ2-2 provide the parts outside the CDR3, is DAMVIQNPRYQVTQFGKPVTLSCSQTLNHNVMYWYQQKSSQAPKLLFHYYDKDFNNEADTPDNFQSRRPNTSFCFLDIRSPGLGDTAMYLCATSRVMMNTGELFFGEGSRLTVL.

This chain joins TRBV4-2 and TRBJ2-1; 11 bases are a match to TRBD2. The CDR3 totals 16 residues. The trim removed 0 bases at V and 6 bases at J, leaving 4 bases unmatched. The germline V gene has CDR1 LGHNA and CDR2 YNFKEQ. This CDR3 reads CASSQDLAGGFNEQFF. The CDR3 nucleotides are TGTGCCAGCAGCCAAGATCTAGCGGGAGGTTTCAATGAGCAGTTCTTC.

V usage is TRBV29-1 and J usage is TRBJ2-1; weak D call: TRBD1 (6 bases). CDR1 and CDR2 (germline): SQVTM, ANQGSEA. The CDR3 is made up of 12 amino acids. V lost 0 bases to trimming and J lost 10 bases, with 10 bases between them. Here the CDR3 reads CSVEDRTEEQFF. In DNA, the CDR3 is TGCAGCGTTGAAGATAGGACAGAAGAGCAGTTCTTC.

The V call is TRBV7-2, the J call TRBJ1-1; 9 bases are a match to TRBD1. This CDR3 region has 15 residues. V trimming: 4 bases; J trimming: 10 bases; junction bases outside the gene matches: 13. Germline V lookup: CDR1 SGHTA, CDR2 FQGNSA. CDR3 amino acids: CASSSPGTGRVGAFF. CDR3 bases: TGTGCCAGCAGCTCCCCCGGGACAGGGAGGGTTGGAGCTTTCTTT.

The genes are TRBV9 and TRBJ1-4; D call uncertain. Germline lookup yields CDR1 SGDLS and CDR2 YYNGEE. The V gene lost 6 bases and the J gene lost 8 bases, with 20 bases spanning the gap. The CDR3 has 15 residues. CDR3 sequence: CASIQNPGKREKLFF. CDR3 sequence (DNA): TGTGCCAGCATTCAAAATCCGGGGAAGAGGGAAAAACTGTTTTTT.

V gene TRBV11-3 combines with J gene TRBJ1-2; 9 bases line up with TRBD1. This CDR3 contains 15 residues. CDR1 is SGHNT, CDR2 YENEEA, per germline. The V segment lost 5 bases and the J segment 3 bases; nucleotides outside the gene matches: 7. CDR3 DNA sequence: TGTGCCAGCAGCACGCGGACAGGGGAGGACTATGGCTACACCTTC. It encodes CASSTRTGEDYGYTF.

The chain carries TRBV7-9 and TRBJ2-5, with TRBD2 matching 14 bases. Germline-derived CDR1 and CDR2 are SEHNR and FQNEAQ (reference sequence). The length of the CDR3 is 15 residues. J lost 4 bases, V lost 5 bases, and 3 bases had no gene match. The CDR3 DNA sequence: TGTGCCAGCAGCCCGGGACTAGCGGGAGTAGAGACCCAGTACTTC. Protein product: CASSPGLAGVETQYF.

The V and J genes are TRBV2 and TRBJ1-3; D gene uncertain. Looked up from germline, CDR1 is SNHLY and CDR2 is FYNNEI. The CDR3 covers 14 residues. V was clipped by 5 bases and J by 0 bases, with 8 bases between them. The CDR3 loop reads CASSRATSGNTIYF. CDR3 bases: TGTGCCAGCAGTCGGGCGACCTCTGGAAACACCATATATTTT. Using reference TRBV2 and TRBJ1-3 for the parts outside the CDR3, the full variable domain is EPEVTQTPSHQVTQMGQEVILRCVPISNHLYFYWYRQILGQKVEFLVSFYNNEISEKSEIFDDQFSVERPDGSNFTLKIRSTKLEDSAMYFCASSRATSGNTIYFGEGSWLTVV.

The chain carries TRBV19 and TRBJ2-2; the D gene is possibly TRBD1 (6 bases). Looked up from germline, CDR1 is LNHDA and CDR2 is SQIVND (reference sequence). The CDR3 spans 15 residues. Trimming cost V 0 bases and J 4 bases, with 9 bases left between them. The CDR3 sequence: CASSIDRGGTGELFF. The DNA for the CDR3 is TGTGCCAGTAGTATAGACCGAGGGGGCACCGGGGAGCTGTTTTTT.

This chain links TRBV15 with TRBJ1-4, with D uncertain. Trimming took 1 base from V and 6 from J, leaving 15 bases between them. The germline CDR1 and CDR2 sequences are LNHNV and YYDKDF (reference sequence). The CDR3 consists of 16 residues. CDR3 in amino acids: CATSRVGGLVDEKLFF. The CDR3 bases are TGTGCCACCAGCAGAGTCGGCGGGCTTGTGGATGAAAAACTGTTTTTT.

The V gene is TRBV7-9, the J gene TRBJ2-1; 8 bases map to TRBD2. The junction had 11 bases not matched to a gene; V was cut back by 5 bases and J by 8 bases. The germline gives CDR1 SEHNR, CDR2 FQNEAQ (reference sequence). The CDR3 spans 15 residues. CDR3 nucleotide sequence: TGTGCCAGCAGCCCCGTGGCGGGAGGTTGGGATGAGCAGTTCTTC. Translation: CASSPVAGGWDEQFF. The complete variable domain, with remaining parts taken from reference TRBV7-9 and TRBJ2-1, reads DTGVSQNPRHKITKRGQNVTFRCDPISEHNRLYWYRQTLGQGPEFLTYFQNEAQLEKSRLLSDRFSAERPKGSFSTLEIQRTEQGDSAMYLCASSPVAGGWDEQFFGPGTRLTVL.

V gene TRBV7-9 combines with J gene TRBJ2-3, with 8 bases aligning to TRBD2. V gave up 8 bases and J gave up 4 bases; unmatched junction bases: 17. From germline, CDR1 is SEHNR and CDR2 FQNEAQ (reference sequence). CDR3 length: 17 residues. The CDR3 loop is CASGASGFLWGPDTQYF. The CDR3 DNA reads TGTGCCAGCGGGGCTAGCGGGTTCTTGTGGGGGCCAGATACGCAGTATTTT.

The chain couples TRBV27 to TRBJ1-3, with D unclear. Looked up from germline, CDR1 is MNHEY and CDR2 is SMNVEV (reference sequence). The ends were cut back, 6 bases at V and 0 bases at J, with 9 bases in the middle. The CDR3 runs 14 residues. In DNA form, the CDR3 reads TGTGCCAGCAGACCATCAGGCTCTGGAAACACCATATATTTT. Protein: CASRPSGSGNTIYF.

The gene calls are TRBV11-2 and TRBJ1-1, with 8 bases identical to TRBD1. This CDR3 region has 13 residues. The germline V gene has CDR1 SGHAT and CDR2 FQNNGV. With 8 bases clipped from V and 5 bases from J, the junction kept 7 bases outside the gene matches. As DNA, the CDR3 is TGTGCCAGCGGAGACAGGGGCCGAACTGAAGCTTTCTTT. It is translated as CASGDRGRTEAFF.

The V call is TRBV9, the J call TRBJ2-3; D is uncertain. The CDR3 spans 13 residues. The V end lost 0 bases, the J end lost 12 bases, and 14 bases lay between the germline ends. Germline V gives CDR1 SGDLS, CDR2 YYNGEE. For the CDR3, the DNA is TGTGCCAGCAGCGTAGCGTCTGACCGGCCTCAGTATTTT. Protein product: CASSVASDRPQYF.

In this sample, this clone turned up a few times. V usage is TRBV6-1 and J usage is TRBJ2-1; D is possibly TRBD1 (6 bases). Germline V gene sequence: CDR1 MNHNS, CDR2 SASEGT. V lost 5 bases and J 4 bases, leaving 12 bases between the germline ends. The CDR3 runs to 14 residues. The CDR3 coding sequence is TGTGCCAGCAGTCTCCGGGACACATACAATGAGCAGTTCTTC. The encoded protein is CASSLRDTYNEQFF.

The chain recombines TRBV6-5 with TRBJ2-2, with TRBD1 as a possible D gene (6 bases). V lost 2 bases and J 2 bases, leaving 12 bases between the germline ends. The CDR3 is 16 residues long. Germline CDR1 is MNHEY and CDR2 is SVGAGI. CDR3 DNA sequence: TGTGCCAGCAGTTACCCGTCCGGGACAAACACCGGGGAGCTGTTTTTT. As protein: CASSYPSGTNTGELFF.

This chain connects TRBV5-1 to TRBJ2-3, with 7 bases aligning to TRBD2. The V gene's germline CDR1 is SGHRS and CDR2 YFSETQ. Trimming removed 4 bases from V and 4 bases from J; junction bases left unmatched: 6. The CDR3 has 14 amino acids. The CDR3 loop is CASSPGLGADTQYF. The CDR3 nucleotides are TGCGCCAGCAGCCCCGGACTAGGAGCAGATACGCAGTATTTT.

The chain carries TRBV7-9 and TRBJ1-2, with D hard to call. The CDR3 runs to 12 residues. Germline V gives CDR1 SEHNR, CDR2 FQNEAQ (reference sequence). The ends were cut back, 0 bases at V and 3 bases at J, with 2 bases in the middle. CDR3 sequence reads: CASSLAHYGYTF. DNA of the CDR3: TGTGCCAGCAGCTTAGCACACTATGGCTACACCTTC.

The V call is TRBV6-4, the J call TRBJ2-5, with 8 bases matching TRBD1. Germline trimming cut 4 bases from V and 4 bases from J; bases unmatched to any gene: 2. The CDR3 runs to 13 residues. Germline V gene data show CDR1 as MRHNA and CDR2 as SNTAGT. The CDR3 region is CASSAGQGETQYF. In nucleotides, the CDR3 is TGTGCCAGCAGTGCAGGACAGGGAGAGACCCAGTACTTC.

This clone was detected only once. The chain recombines TRBV5-1 with TRBJ1-2; no definite D call. This CDR3 has 14 amino acids. The germline CDR1 and CDR2 sequences are SGHRS and YFSETQ. Trimming removed 5 bases from V and 4 bases from J, with 15 bases in between. CDR3 bases: TGCGCCAGCAGTTCCGGGCCTTGGAGCTATGGCTACACCTTC. Protein: CASSSGPWSYGYTF.

The chain joins TRBV7-2 to TRBJ1-2; D is possibly TRBD1 (5 bases). The CDR3 consists of 15 residues. Trimming stripped 0 bases from V and 2 bases from J, with 10 bases between. Germline V gene data show CDR1 as SGHTA and CDR2 as FQGNSA. CDR3 residues: CASSLAQGRNYGYTF. The CDR3 DNA is TGTGCCAGCAGCTTAGCGCAGGGACGCAACTATGGCTACACCTTC.

About this clone: The sample contains more than one DNA sequence encoding this CDR3. The chain is built from TRBV28 and TRBJ2-1, with D uncertain. Germline loops: CDR1 MDHEN, CDR2 SYDVKM. The CDR3 spans 12 residues. The V end was cut by 3 bases, the J end by 5 bases, with 5 bases between. CDR3 in amino acids: CASSFSNNEQFF. DNA for the CDR3: TGTGCCAGCAGTTTCTCTAACAATGAGCAGTTCTTC.

V gene TRBV2 combines with J gene TRBJ1-1, with TRBD1 as a possible D gene (5 bases). V lost 5 bases, J lost 6 bases, and 13 bases lay in between. Germline lookup yields CDR1 SNHLY and CDR2 FYNNEI. This CDR3 has 13 residues. CDR3 amino acids: CASSSRQISEAFF. In nucleotides, the CDR3 is TGTGCCAGCAGTAGTAGACAGATCTCTGAAGCTTTCTTT.

In its sample, this clone was seen a few times. This rearrangement joins TRBV28 to TRBJ2-2, with 8 bases matching TRBD2. With 4 bases clipped from V and 8 bases from J, the junction kept 6 bases outside the gene matches. Germline CDR1 MDHEN, CDR2 SYDVKM. The CDR3 is 14 residues long. The CDR3 DNA is TGTGCCAGCAGTTCCCCCGGGGGGGCTGGGGAGCTGTTTTTT. Protein sequence: CASSSPGGAGELFF. Full variable domain (missing parts from reference TRBV28 and TRBJ2-2): DVKVTQSSRYLVKRTGEKVFLECVQDMDHENMFWYRQDPGLGLRLIYFSYDVKMKEKGDIPEGYSVSREKKERFSLILESASTNQTSMYLCASSSPGGAGELFFGEGSRLTVL.

This chain connects TRBV11-1 to TRBJ2-3; TRBD2 aligns across 13 bases. The junction had 6 bases not matched to a gene; V was cut back by 4 bases and J by 5 bases. This CDR3 comprises 16 residues. Germline values: CDR1 SGHAT, CDR2 FQDESV (reference sequence). The CDR3 region has the DNA TGTGCCAGCAGCTGGACTAGCGGGGGTATCAAAGATACGCAGTATTTT. It specifies CASSWTSGGIKDTQYF.